This T cell receptor (beta chain) was recovered during a study of OX40 agonist ivuxolimab in advanced cancers. On the study more broadly: Clinicians treated patients with ivuxolimab, an agonistic anti-OX40 (CD134) antibody. Dose-escalation patients had hepatocellular carcinoma, melanoma, renal cell or head and neck cancer.

CDR3 length: 18 residues. Some clones are missing from TCRdb's copy, which holds only in-frame ones; the method was immunoSEQ multiplex PCR. The sample comprises 70,000 or so clones, 80% to 90% of which are singletons, and 1.1% rests with the top ten. Blood specimens came from baseline, cycle 4 day 1, and cycle 7 day 1. V and J are TRBV21-1 and TRBJ1-2; the table's D gene call, TRBD1, was not cross checked with the DNA. TRBV21-1 is an annotated pseudogene. This clonotype was obtained from an adult with an advanced solid tumor such as melanoma, head and neck, liver or kidney cancer. Sequencing was performed on CD4+ or CD8+ T cells sorted from blood, taken in a trial of the OX40 agonist ivuxolimab. Here the CDR3 reads CASSKRDSSTGRRDRYTF. The CDR3 DNA follows: TGTGCCAGCAGCAAAAGGGATTCCTCGACAGGGCGCCGCGATCGCTACACCTTC.